The next 32 T cell receptor beta chains were all read from a single sample in a study of T cell responses to AZD1222 COVID-19 vaccine. TCRdb keeps only in-frame clones here, not all; method: immunoSEQ multiplex PCR. Among 95,000 to 150,000 clones, 80% to 90% were seen once, and the ten largest hold about 3%. The starting material was peripheral blood, obtained on day 0 of AZD1222 vaccination. The receptor source for this set is an adult in good health.

This chain links TRBV6-1 with TRBJ2-7; 9 bases map to TRBD2. CDR3 size: 16 residues. J gave up 1 base and V 4 bases, and 8 bases lay outside the gene matches. Per germline, CDR1 MNHNS and CDR2 SASEGT. The DNA for the CDR3 is TGTGCCAGCAGTGTCCACCCTAGCGGGGTTTCCTACGAGCAGTACTTC. Residues: CASSVHPSGVSYEQYF.

The J gene is TRBJ1-2, the V gene TRBV28; 9 bases match TRBD1. CDR3 size: 19 residues. Germline trimming cut 3 bases from V and 2 bases from J; bases unmatched to any gene: 16. Germline CDR1 reads MDHEN; CDR2 reads SYDVKM. CDR3 amino acids: CASSFHPGTGQLANYGYTF. CDR3 coding DNA: TGTGCCAGCAGTTTCCACCCCGGGACAGGGCAACTCGCCAACTATGGCTACACCTTC.

On this clone: A junction boundary mismatches the germline segment, possibly from a read error. The chain combines TRBV19 with TRBJ2-1; D gene unclear. From germline, CDR1 is LNHDA and CDR2 SQIVND (reference sequence). The CDR3 has 15 amino acids. CDR3 region: CASSIFAASDNEQFF. For the CDR3, the DNA is TGTGCCAGTAGTATATTTGCGGCCTCCGACAATGAGCAGTTCTTC.

The V and J genes are TRBV7-9 and TRBJ2-7; tentative D call: TRBD2 (6 bases). CDR1 and CDR2 (germline): SEHNR, FQNEAQ (reference sequence). There are 14 residues in the CDR3. Trimming cost V 3 bases and J 6 bases, with 15 bases left between them. The CDR3 DNA reads as TGTGCCAGCAGCTTGGATCCGGGGGTCAGCGAGCAGTACTTC. Amino acids: CASSLDPGVSEQYF.

The chain joins TRBV4-2 to TRBJ2-4; no clear D gene. V lost 4 bases to trimming and J lost 0 bases, with 10 bases between them. CDR3 length equals 15 residues. The germline V gene encodes CDR1 LGHNA and CDR2 YNFKEQ. CDR3 bases: TGTGCCAGCAGCCCCCCGGCGCTAGCCAAAAACATTCAGTACTTC. Translating it yields CASSPPALAKNIQYF.

This chain connects TRBV13 to TRBJ2-7; D might be TRBD1 or TRBD2, each matching 5 bases. Germline assignment: CDR1 PRHDT and CDR2 FYEKMQ (reference sequence). This CDR3 is 13 amino acids long. Trimming took 5 bases from V and 4 from J, leaving 12 bases between them. The CDR3 loop is CASSLQGRYEQYF. CDR3 DNA: TGTGCCAGCAGCCTCCAGGGACGGTACGAGCAGTACTTC.

About this clone: This specimen includes other DNA sequences encoding the same CDR3. V gene TRBV6-5 combines with J gene TRBJ1-2; D unresolved. The CDR3 loop spans 12 amino acids. Germline CDR1 MNHEY, CDR2 SVGAGI. Trimming shortened V by 5 bases and J by 4 bases, and 8 bases separated the two germline ends. CDR3 in amino acids: CASSPGFYGYTF. The CDR3 coding sequence is TGTGCCAGCAGTCCCGGGTTCTATGGCTACACCTTC.

The J gene is TRBJ2-4, the V gene TRBV19; tentative D call: TRBD1 (5 bases). This CDR3 comprises 14 residues. Germline assignment: CDR1 LNHDA and CDR2 SQIVND (reference sequence). V was shortened by 7 bases and J by 7 bases, with 17 bases between the two germline ends. The CDR3 loop reads CASTRQGSDNIQYF. The CDR3 nucleotides are TGTGCCAGTACGAGGCAGGGATCAGACAACATTCAGTACTTC.

The genes are TRBV7-2 and TRBJ2-7; 10 bases align to TRBD1. Per germline, CDR1 SGHTA and CDR2 FQGNSA. The CDR3 consists of 16 residues. Germline trimming cut 3 bases from V and 1 base from J; bases unmatched to any gene: 6. CDR3 sequence reads: CASSFRGQGLSYEQYF. As DNA, the CDR3 is TGTGCCAGCAGCTTCCGGGGACAGGGGCTTTCCTACGAGCAGTACTTC.

CDR3 nucleotides: TGTGCCAGCAGCCCTCTGGATGGAAACACCATATATTTT. This gives the protein CASSPLDGNTIYF. The V call is TRBV14, the J call TRBJ1-3, with D unclear. Germline V gene data show CDR1 as SGHDN and CDR2 as FVKESK. Trimming pared 4 bases from V and 3 bases from J, leaving 7 bases between. The CDR3 runs 13 residues.

V and J are TRBV23-1 and TRBJ2-7; D is perhaps TRBD2 (6 bases). TRBV23-1 carries the ORF label, with uncertain function. This CDR3 is built from 15 residues. V was pared by 2 bases and J by 5 bases, with 16 bases between. Here the CDR3 DNA reads TGCGCCAGCAGTCAACACGGGGAGGCCCACCACGAGCAGTACTTC. Residues: CASSQHGEAHHEQYF.

The J gene is TRBJ1-2, the V gene TRBV4-2; D is perhaps TRBD1 (5 bases). The CDR3 loop spans 15 amino acids. Trimming shortened V by 6 bases and J by 7 bases, and 21 bases separated the two germline ends. CDR1 LGHNA and CDR2 YNFKEQ come from the germline V gene. The CDR3 loop reads CASRPLLWGDGGYTF. CDR3 coding DNA: TGTGCCAGCAGACCCCTCTTATGGGGGGATGGTGGCTACACCTTC.

The V and J genes are TRBV13 and TRBJ1-1, with 7 nucleotides matching TRBD1. Trimming at V came to 3 bases and at J to 8 bases, leaving 9 bases not matched to a gene. Looked up from germline, CDR1 is PRHDT and CDR2 is FYEKMQ (reference sequence). This CDR3 comprises 14 residues. In nucleotides, the CDR3 is TGTGCCAGCAGCTTCGGGACAGCCCTCGGAGAAGCTTTCTTT. Protein sequence: CASSFGTALGEAFF.

The chain combines TRBV2 with TRBJ2-1; no firm D call. The CDR3 extends over 11 amino acids. V was clipped by 6 bases and J by 5 bases, with 5 bases between them. Germline loops: CDR1 SNHLY, CDR2 FYNNEI. This chain's CDR3 is CASSDNNEQFF. As DNA, the CDR3 is TGTGCCAGCAGCGACAACAATGAGCAGTTCTTC. Using reference TRBV2 and TRBJ2-1 for the parts outside the CDR3, the full variable domain is EPEVTQTPSHQVTQMGQEVILRCVPISNHLYFYWYRQILGQKVEFLVSFYNNEISEKSEIFDDQFSVERPDGSNFTLKIRSTKLEDSAMYFCASSDNNEQFFGPGTRLTVL.

The V gene is TRBV5-1, the J gene TRBJ2-3; tentative D call: TRBD2 (6 bases). Between the trimmed V and J ends, which lost 4 bases and 2 bases, there was a span of 11 bases. The germline gives CDR1 SGHRS, CDR2 YFSETQ. CDR3 length: 14 residues. CDR3 coding DNA: TGCGCCAGCAGCGACGGGGGTGTCACAGATACGCAGTATTTT. Amino acids: CASSDGGVTDTQYF.

The gene calls are TRBV7-9 and TRBJ1-3; D is perhaps TRBD1 (5 bases). V was cut by 0 bases and J by 4 bases, with 10 bases left in between. CDR1 SEHNR and CDR2 FQNEAQ come from the germline V gene (reference sequence). The CDR3 contains 15 residues. The CDR3 DNA follows: TGTGCCAGCAGCTTAGCGGGGGGGATCGGAAACACCATATATTTT. It is translated as CASSLAGGIGNTIYF.

V gene TRBV5-5 combines with J gene TRBJ1-6, with D maybe TRBD1 (6 bases). CDR1 is SGHKS, CDR2 YYEKEE, per germline (reference sequence). CDR3 length: 14 residues. Trimming shortened V by 4 bases and J by 8 bases, and 13 bases separated the two germline ends. CDR3 protein: CASSPTGKYSPLHF. The CDR3 DNA reads TGTGCCAGCAGCCCTACAGGGAAGTATTCACCCCTCCACTTT.

The rearrangement joins TRBV3-1 (or the pseudogene TRBV3-2) to TRBJ1-2, with D maybe TRBD1 (6 bases). The CDR3 extends over 15 amino acids. V lost 3 bases, J lost 1 base, and 12 bases lay in between. Germline lookup yields CDR1 LGHDT and CDR2 YNNKEL (reference sequence). In DNA form, the CDR3 reads TGTGCCAGCAGCCATTGGGAGGGGGTTAACTATGGCTACACCTTC. Its protein is CASSHWEGVNYGYTF.

The chain carries TRBV27 and TRBJ2-1; TRBD2 might be the D (6 bases). The CDR3 is 14 amino acids. Germline loops: CDR1 MNHEY, CDR2 SMNVEV (reference sequence). Trimming shortened V by 5 bases and J by 4 bases, and 12 bases separated the two germline ends. The CDR3 protein is CASSLTGEYNEQFF. Here the CDR3 DNA reads TGTGCCAGCAGTCTAACGGGAGAATACAATGAGCAGTTCTTC.

This clone was counted a single time. The chain recombines TRBV9 with TRBJ1-1; D remains ambiguous. Trimming left V 0 bases short and J 0 bases short, with 6 bases between. Germline V gives CDR1 SGDLS, CDR2 YYNGEE. There are 14 residues in the CDR3. The CDR3: CASSVGAVNTEAFF. Here the CDR3 DNA reads TGTGCCAGCAGCGTAGGTGCAGTGAACACTGAAGCTTTCTTT.

This chain connects TRBV27 to TRBJ1-3; 7 nucleotides match TRBD1. This CDR3 is built from 16 residues. The germline V gene encodes CDR1 MNHEY and CDR2 SMNVEV (reference sequence). The V gene end was trimmed by 6 bases and the J gene end by 0 bases; junction bases not matched to a gene: 8. The DNA of the CDR3 is TGTGCCAGCAGCCCAGGGGACAGTCACTCTGGAAACACCATATATTTT. It encodes CASSPGDSHSGNTIYF.

In this sample, this clone turned up once. For the CDR3, the DNA is TGTGCCTGGAGGGGGGCCAGGAACTCTGGAAACACCATATATTTT. Protein sequence: CAWRGARNSGNTIYF. The genes are TRBV30 and TRBJ1-3, with a weak D call TRBD1 (6 bases). The V gene lost 3 bases and the J gene lost 0 bases, with 12 bases spanning the gap. CDR3 length: 15 amino acids. Germline V gene lookup returns CDR1 GTSNPN and CDR2 SVGIG (reference sequence).

The chain recombines TRBV30 with TRBJ2-1, with TRBD1 identical over 11 bases. CDR1 is GTSNPN and CDR2 is SVGIG in the germline V gene (reference sequence). CDR3 length: 14 residues. V shed 5 bases, J shed 4 bases, and the junction held 4 bases outside the gene matches. Here the CDR3 reads CAWDRDRGYNEQFF. The CDR3 DNA is TGTGCCTGGGACCGGGACAGGGGGTACAATGAGCAGTTCTTC.

V gene TRBV2 combines with J gene TRBJ2-5, with 8 bases aligning to TRBD2. This CDR3 is built from 16 residues. Germline values: CDR1 SNHLY, CDR2 FYNNEI. The J segment lost 0 bases and the V segment lost 4 bases, leaving 7 bases of the junction unmatched. CDR3 coding DNA: TGTGCCAGCAGTGCTGACGCTAGCGGGTACCAAGAGACCCAGTACTTC. It yields the protein CASSADASGYQETQYF.

The sample holds one count of this clone. The chain combines TRBV2 with TRBJ2-7; 8 positions match TRBD2. This CDR3 is built from 14 residues. CDR1 SNHLY and CDR2 FYNNEI come from the germline V gene. The junction had 6 bases not matched to a gene; V was cut back by 4 bases and J by 4 bases. The DNA for the CDR3 is TGTGCCAGCAGTGGATCCGGGACTAGATACGAGCAGTACTTC. Translation: CASSGSGTRYEQYF.

CDR3 protein: CASRQGAGELFF. CDR3 DNA: TGTGCCAGCAGACAGGGAGCCGGGGAGCTGTTTTTT. The gene calls are TRBV6-5 and TRBJ2-2; D possibly corresponds to TRBD1 (6 bases). V shed 6 bases and J shed 6 bases, with 8 bases lying between them. Looked up from germline, CDR1 is MNHEY and CDR2 is SVGAGI. This CDR3 comprises 12 residues.

The gene calls are TRBV6-5 and TRBJ2-2; D unresolved. Germline V gene data show CDR1 as MNHEY and CDR2 as SVGAGI. V was shortened by 0 bases and J by 6 bases, with 8 bases between the two germline ends. CDR3 size: 14 residues. Here the CDR3 reads CASSYSNSPGELFF. The CDR3 DNA reads as TGTGCCAGCAGTTACTCGAACTCCCCCGGGGAGCTGTTTTTT.

This chain uses TRBV2 with TRBJ1-2; D call uncertain. The CDR3 is made up of 11 amino acids. Trimming took off 2 bases at V and 4 bases at J, with 2 bases between the two ends. From germline, CDR1 is SNHLY and CDR2 FYNNEI. The CDR3 region has the DNA TGTGCCAGCAGTGAACGCTATGGCTACACCTTC. Its protein product is CASSERYGYTF.

The J gene is TRBJ2-3, the V gene TRBV11-2, with a tentative D call TRBD2 (7 bases). The V gene lost 5 bases and the J gene lost 10 bases, with 28 bases spanning the gap. The CDR3 totals 17 residues. Germline values: CDR1 SGHAT, CDR2 FQNNGV. The CDR3 DNA is TGTGCCAGCAGCGTAGGGGGGGAGGGACTACGCATCGAGGCGCAGTATTTT. This translates into CASSVGGEGLRIEAQYF. The complete variable domain, with remaining parts taken from reference TRBV11-2 and TRBJ2-3, reads EAGVAQSPRYKIIEKRQSVAFWCNPISGHATLYWYQQILGQGPKLLIQFQNNGVVDDSQLPKDRFSAERLKGVDSTLKIQPAKLEDSAVYLCASSVGGEGLRIEAQYFGPGTRLTVL.

Only a few counts were recorded for this clone. V gene TRBV6-2 or TRBV6-3 combines with J gene TRBJ2-1, with D possibly matching TRBD1 (7 bases). The CDR3 spans 16 residues. Germline V gives CDR1 MNHEY, CDR2 SVGEGT. With 6 bases removed from V and 5 bases from J, the gap between germline ends came to 20 bases. The CDR3 coding sequence is TGTGCCAGCAGCCCCCTTTTGGAGGGGGCTGACAATGAGCAGTTCTTC. It specifies CASSPLLEGADNEQFF.

The genes are TRBV7-3 and TRBJ2-1; TRBD1 is a possible D gene (6 bases). The length of the CDR3 is 14 residues. Per the germline V gene, CDR1 is SGHTA and CDR2 is FQGTGA. V dropped 5 bases and J dropped 2 bases, with 10 bases sitting between them. The CDR3 protein is CASSARGPYNEQFF. Written as DNA, the CDR3 is TGTGCCAGCAGCGCCAGGGGACCCTACAATGAGCAGTTCTTC.

The V and J genes are TRBV15 and TRBJ1-1, with D uncertain. There are 13 residues in the CDR3. Per germline, CDR1 LNHNV and CDR2 YYDKDF (reference sequence). The V and J ends lost 1 base and 10 bases respectively, with 13 bases between them. The CDR3 loop reads CATSRGIPVGAFF. CDR3 coding DNA: TGTGCCACCAGCAGAGGAATTCCCGTCGGAGCTTTCTTT.